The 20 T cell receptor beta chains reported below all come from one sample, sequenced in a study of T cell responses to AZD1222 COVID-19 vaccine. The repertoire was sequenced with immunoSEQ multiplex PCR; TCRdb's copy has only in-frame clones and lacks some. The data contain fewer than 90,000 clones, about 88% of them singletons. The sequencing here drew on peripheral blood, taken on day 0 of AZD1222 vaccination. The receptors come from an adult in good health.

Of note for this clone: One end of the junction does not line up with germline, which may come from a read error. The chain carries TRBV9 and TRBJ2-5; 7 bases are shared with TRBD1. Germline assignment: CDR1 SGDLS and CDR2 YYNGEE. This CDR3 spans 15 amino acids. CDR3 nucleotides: TGTGTCAGCAGCATTAGACAGGGCGGGCGAGAGACCCAGTACTTC. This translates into CVSSIRQGGRETQYF.

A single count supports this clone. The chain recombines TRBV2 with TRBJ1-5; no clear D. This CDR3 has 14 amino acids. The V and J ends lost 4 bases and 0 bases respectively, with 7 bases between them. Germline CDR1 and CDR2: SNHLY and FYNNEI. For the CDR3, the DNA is TGTGCCAGCAGTGGGTCTTATAGCAATCAGCCCCAGCATTTT. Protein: CASSGSYSNQPQHF.

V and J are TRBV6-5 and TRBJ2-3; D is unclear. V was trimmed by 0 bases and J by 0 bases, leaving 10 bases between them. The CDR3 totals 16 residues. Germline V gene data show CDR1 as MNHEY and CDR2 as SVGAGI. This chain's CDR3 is CASSYSYRASTDTQYF. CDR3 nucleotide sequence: TGTGCCAGCAGTTACTCCTACCGGGCGAGCACAGATACGCAGTATTTT.

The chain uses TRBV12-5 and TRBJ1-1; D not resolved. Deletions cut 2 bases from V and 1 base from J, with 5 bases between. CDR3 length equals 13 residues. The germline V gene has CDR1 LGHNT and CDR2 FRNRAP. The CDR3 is CASGLMGNTEAFF. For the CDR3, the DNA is TGTGCTAGTGGTTTGATGGGGAACACTGAAGCTTTCTTT.

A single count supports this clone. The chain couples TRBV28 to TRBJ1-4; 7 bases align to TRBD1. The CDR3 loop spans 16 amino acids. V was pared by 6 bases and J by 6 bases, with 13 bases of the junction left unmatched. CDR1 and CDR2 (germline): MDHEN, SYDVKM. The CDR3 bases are TGTGCCAGCAGGCTACCCTCACAGGGGAGGGATGAAAAACTGTTTTTT. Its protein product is CASRLPSQGRDEKLFF.

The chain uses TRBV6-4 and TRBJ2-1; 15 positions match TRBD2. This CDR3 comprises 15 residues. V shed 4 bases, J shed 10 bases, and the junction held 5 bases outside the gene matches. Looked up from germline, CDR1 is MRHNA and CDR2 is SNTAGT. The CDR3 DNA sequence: TGTGCCAGCAGTGGCGACGGACTAGCGGGAGGGGAGCAGTTCTTC. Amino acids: CASSGDGLAGGEQFF.

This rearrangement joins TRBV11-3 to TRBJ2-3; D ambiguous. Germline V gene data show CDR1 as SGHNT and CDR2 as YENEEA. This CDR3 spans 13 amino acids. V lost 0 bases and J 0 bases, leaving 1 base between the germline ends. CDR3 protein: CASSLDSTDTQYF. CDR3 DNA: TGTGCCAGCAGCTTAGATAGCACAGATACGCAGTATTTT. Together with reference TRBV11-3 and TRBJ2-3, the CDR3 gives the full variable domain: EAGVVQSPRYKIIEKKQPVAFWCNPISGHNTLYWYLQNLGQGPELLIRYENEEAVDDSQLPKDRFSAERLKGVDSTLKIQPAELGDSAVYLCASSLDSTDTQYFGPGTRLTVL.

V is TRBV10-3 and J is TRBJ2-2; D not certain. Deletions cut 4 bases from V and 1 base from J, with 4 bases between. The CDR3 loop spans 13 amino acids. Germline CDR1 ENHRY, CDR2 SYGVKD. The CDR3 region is CAISGENTGELFF. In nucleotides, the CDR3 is TGTGCCATCAGTGGGGAGAACACCGGGGAGCTGTTTTTT.

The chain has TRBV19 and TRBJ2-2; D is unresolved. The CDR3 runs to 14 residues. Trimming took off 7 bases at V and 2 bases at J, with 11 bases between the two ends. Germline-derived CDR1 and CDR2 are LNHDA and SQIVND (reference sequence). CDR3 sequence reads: CASTPGGNTGELFF. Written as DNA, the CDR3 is TGTGCCAGTACCCCGGGCGGAAACACCGGGGAGCTGTTTTTT.

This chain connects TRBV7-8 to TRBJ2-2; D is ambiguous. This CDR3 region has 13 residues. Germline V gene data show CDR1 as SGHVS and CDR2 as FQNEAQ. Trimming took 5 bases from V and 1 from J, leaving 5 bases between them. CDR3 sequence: CASSALNTGELFF. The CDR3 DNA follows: TGTGCCAGCAGCGCTCTGAACACCGGGGAGCTGTTTTTT.

The CDR3 sequence: CASSGGLAVDYEQYF. In DNA form, the CDR3 reads TGCGCCAGCAGCGGGGGACTAGCGGTCGACTACGAGCAGTACTTC. This chain links TRBV5-1 with TRBJ2-7, with 11 bases fitting TRBD2. With V trimmed by 4 bases and J by 3 bases, 6 bases remained unmatched. The germline CDR1 and CDR2 sequences are SGHRS and YFSETQ. The CDR3 contains 15 residues.

CDR3 nucleotide sequence: TGTGCCAGCAGTAATGATAATTCACCCCTCCACTTT. This gives the protein CASSNDNSPLHF. The V and J genes are TRBV6-6 and TRBJ1-6; D is unresolved. CDR3 length: 12 amino acids. The germline V and J ends were trimmed by 5 bases and 5 bases, with 4 bases remaining between them. Per the germline V gene, CDR1 is MNHNY and CDR2 is SVGAGI (reference sequence).

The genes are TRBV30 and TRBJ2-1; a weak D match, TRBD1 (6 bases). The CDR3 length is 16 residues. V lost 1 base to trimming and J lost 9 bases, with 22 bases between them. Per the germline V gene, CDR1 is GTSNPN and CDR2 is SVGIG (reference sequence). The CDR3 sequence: CAWSGWGPRGLGEQFF. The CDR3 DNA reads TGTGCCTGGAGTGGGTGGGGGCCGCGAGGTCTTGGTGAGCAGTTCTTC.

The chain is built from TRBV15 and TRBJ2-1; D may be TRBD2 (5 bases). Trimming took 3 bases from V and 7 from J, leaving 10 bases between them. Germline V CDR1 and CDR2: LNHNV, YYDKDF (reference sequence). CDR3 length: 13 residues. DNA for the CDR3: TGTGCCACCAGCAGGGGCGGAGGAAATGAGCAGTTCTTC. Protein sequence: CATSRGGGNEQFF.

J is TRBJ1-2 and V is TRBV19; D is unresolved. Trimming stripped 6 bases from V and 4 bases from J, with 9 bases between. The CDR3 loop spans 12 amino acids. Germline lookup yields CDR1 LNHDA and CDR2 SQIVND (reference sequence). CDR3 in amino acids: CASRDEIYGYTF. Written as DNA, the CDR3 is TGTGCCAGTAGGGACGAGATCTATGGCTACACCTTC.

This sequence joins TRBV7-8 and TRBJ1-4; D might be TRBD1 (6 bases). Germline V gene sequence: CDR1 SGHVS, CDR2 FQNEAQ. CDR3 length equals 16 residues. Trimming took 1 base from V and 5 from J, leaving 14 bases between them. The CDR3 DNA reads TGTGCCAGCAGCTTAGATTCCTTGACAGGCAATGAAAAACTGTTTTTT. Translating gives CASSLDSLTGNEKLFF.

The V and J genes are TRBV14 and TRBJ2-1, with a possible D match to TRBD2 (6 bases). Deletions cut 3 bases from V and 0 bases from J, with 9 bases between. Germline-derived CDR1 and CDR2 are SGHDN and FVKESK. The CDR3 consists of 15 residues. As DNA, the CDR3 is TGTGCCAGCAGCCACAGGAGGGCCTCCTACAATGAGCAGTTCTTC. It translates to CASSHRRASYNEQFF.

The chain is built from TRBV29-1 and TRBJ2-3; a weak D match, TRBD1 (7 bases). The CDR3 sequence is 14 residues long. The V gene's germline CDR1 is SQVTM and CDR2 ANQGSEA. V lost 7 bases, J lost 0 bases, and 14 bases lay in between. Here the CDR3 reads CSAPGGQSTDTQYF. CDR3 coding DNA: TGCAGCGCCCCAGGGGGGCAAAGCACAGATACGCAGTATTTT.

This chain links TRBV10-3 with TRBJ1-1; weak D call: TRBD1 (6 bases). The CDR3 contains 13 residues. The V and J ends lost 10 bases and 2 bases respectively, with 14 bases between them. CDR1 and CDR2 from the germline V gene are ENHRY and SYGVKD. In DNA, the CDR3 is TGTGCCACCGCAGGGGACCACAACACTGAAGCTTTCTTT. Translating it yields CATAGDHNTEAFF.

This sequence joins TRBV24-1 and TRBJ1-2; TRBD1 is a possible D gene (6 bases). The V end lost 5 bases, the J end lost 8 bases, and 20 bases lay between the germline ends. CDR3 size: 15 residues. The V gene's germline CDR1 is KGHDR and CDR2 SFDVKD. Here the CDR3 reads CATSGGSGGERGYTF. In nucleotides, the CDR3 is TGTGCCACCAGTGGGGGCTCGGGGGGCGAAAGGGGCTACACCTTC.